The 23 T cell receptor beta chains below all came from one sample that was sequenced in a study of blood T cell repertoires in COVID-19. Clones were sequenced by immunoSEQ multiplex PCR, and TCRdb holds only the in-frame ones, with some missing. The sample lists around 360,000 clones; more than 75% were seen once. The sequenced sample was PBMCs or T cells enriched from blood (not recorded which). These receptors all stem from a man in his forties in a cohort exposed to, infected with or recovered from COVID-19 (not recorded which).

The chain carries TRBV5-1 and TRBJ2-5, with a weak D call TRBD1 (8 bases). Trimming cost V 5 bases and J 4 bases, with 18 bases left between them. The CDR3 totals 15 residues. From germline, CDR1 is SGHRS and CDR2 YFSETQ. This CDR3 is CASRNFTGGVETQYF. The DNA for the CDR3 is TGCGCCAGCAGAAATTTTACAGGGGGGGTAGAGACCCAGTACTTC.

The V and J genes are TRBV3-1 (or the pseudogene TRBV3-2) and TRBJ2-3; 14 positions match TRBD2. Trimming at V came to 4 bases and at J to 3 bases, leaving 9 bases not matched to a gene. Germline loops: CDR1 LGHDT, CDR2 YNNKEL (reference sequence). The CDR3 runs 18 residues. Here the CDR3 reads CASSPLGTSGRFTDTQYF. In nucleotides, the CDR3 is TGTGCCAGCAGCCCCCTTGGGACTAGCGGGAGATTTACAGATACGCAGTATTTT.

The J gene is TRBJ2-1, the V gene TRBV6-4, with TRBD2 as a possible D gene (7 bases). The CDR3 has 17 amino acids. The V gene lost 11 bases and the J gene lost 6 bases, with 29 bases spanning the gap. Germline CDR1 and CDR2: MRHNA and SNTAGT. DNA for the CDR3: TGTGCCGCCATAGGGGGAGGGTCTACAAAAAACGGCAATGAGCAGTTCTTC. Protein sequence: CAAIGGGSTKNGNEQFF.

The chain carries TRBV7-2 and TRBJ2-7; TRBD1 matches 9 bases. With V trimmed by 3 bases and J by 4 bases, 1 base remained unmatched. CDR1 is SGHTA, CDR2 FQGNSA, per germline. The CDR3 loop spans 13 amino acids. The CDR3: CASSLTGGYEQYF. CDR3 DNA sequence: TGTGCCAGCAGCTTGACAGGGGGATACGAGCAGTACTTC.

CDR3 in amino acids: CASRPRGMNTEAFF. The DNA of the CDR3 is TGTGCCAGCAGACCCAGGGGGATGAACACTGAAGCTTTCTTT. The chain links TRBV5-4 to TRBJ1-1; 7 bases agree with TRBD1. The CDR3 contains 14 residues. V was clipped by 5 bases and J by 0 bases; unmatched bases: 4. Per germline, CDR1 SGHNT and CDR2 YYREEE (reference sequence). The complete variable domain, with remaining parts taken from reference TRBV5-4 and TRBJ1-1, reads ETGVTQSPTHLIKTRGQQVTLRCSSQSGHNTVSWYQQALGQGPQFIFQYYREEENGRGNFPPRFSGLQFPNYSSELNVNALELDDSALYLCASRPRGMNTEAFFGQGTRLTVV.

The chain is built from TRBV28 and TRBJ2-5; 7 nucleotides line up with TRBD2. V was pared by 6 bases and J by 4 bases, with 8 bases of the junction left unmatched. Germline CDR1 and CDR2: MDHEN and SYDVKM. The CDR3 consists of 14 residues. DNA of the CDR3: TGTGCCAGCAGGTCCGGACTAGTCCCAGAGACCCAGTACTTC. Encoded protein: CASRSGLVPETQYF.

This clone was seen a few times. This chain uses TRBV7-9 with TRBJ2-2; D is ambiguous. CDR1 and CDR2 from the germline V gene are SEHNR and FQNEAQ (reference sequence). V shed 1 base and J shed 7 bases, with 13 bases lying between them. The CDR3 loop spans 15 amino acids. CDR3 residues: CASSLVGLGNGELFF. Written as DNA, the CDR3 is TGTGCCAGCAGCTTAGTAGGCCTAGGCAACGGGGAGCTGTTTTTT.

This chain connects TRBV5-1 to TRBJ2-2, with 8 bases aligning to TRBD2. The germline V gene encodes CDR1 SGHRS and CDR2 YFSETQ. The length of the CDR3 is 16 residues. J was trimmed by 0 bases and V by 0 bases; bases with no gene match: 1. The CDR3 here is CASSLGLASNTGELFF. CDR3 in DNA: TGCGCCAGCAGCTTGGGACTAGCGTCGAACACCGGGGAGCTGTTTTTT. The full variable domain, rest sourced from reference TRBV5-1 and TRBJ2-2, is KAGVTQTPRYLIKTRGQQVTLSCSPISGHRSVSWYQQTPGQGLQFLFEYFSETQRNKGNFPGRFSGRQFSNSRSEMNVSTLELGDSALYLCASSLGLASNTGELFFGEGSRLTVL.

The CDR3 spells CASSFFPLSQGVRYEQYF. The CDR3 DNA is TGTGCCAGCAGTTTTTTCCCACTCTCCCAGGGTGTTCGATACGAGCAGTACTTC. This chain connects TRBV6-2 or TRBV6-3 to TRBJ2-7, with D maybe TRBD1 (5 bases). Per germline, CDR1 MNHEY and CDR2 SVGEGT. V was clipped by 4 bases and J by 4 bases, with 26 bases between them. The length of the CDR3 is 18 residues.

The V call is TRBV5-1, the J call TRBJ1-4; 9 positions match TRBD1. CDR3 size: 14 residues. CDR1 is SGHRS, CDR2 YFSETQ, per germline. The trim removed 2 bases at V and 6 bases at J, leaving 2 bases unmatched. The CDR3, as DNA: TGCGCCAGCAGCTTAAGGACAGGGGATGAAAAACTGTTTTTT. As protein: CASSLRTGDEKLFF.

The CDR3 reads CASGQDGGGYNEQFF. CDR3 sequence (DNA): TGTGCCAGCGGCCAAGACGGGGGGGGCTACAATGAGCAGTTCTTC. This chain connects TRBV6-2 or TRBV6-3 to TRBJ2-1; 8 nucleotides line up with TRBD2. The CDR3 sequence is 15 residues long. Trimming took 8 bases from V and 3 from J; bases not matched to a gene: 9. Germline-derived CDR1 and CDR2 are MNHEY and SVGEGT.

In nucleotides, the CDR3 is TGTGCTAGTGGTTTGGAACTGGGACAGGGAGGAAGGAACACTGAAGCTTTCTTT. It yields the protein CASGLELGQGGRNTEAFF. The chain employs TRBV12-5 and TRBJ1-1; the match to TRBD1 covers 9 bases. From germline, CDR1 is LGHNT and CDR2 FRNRAP. The V and J ends lost 1 base and 1 base, in that order; junction bases with no gene match: 10. The CDR3 is made up of 18 amino acids.

The chain joins TRBV19 to TRBJ1-5; 12 bases are shared with TRBD1. V shed 3 bases, J shed 3 bases, and the junction held 15 bases outside the gene matches. The CDR3 loop spans 20 amino acids. The germline V gene encodes CDR1 LNHDA and CDR2 SQIVND (reference sequence). The chain's CDR3 is CASSMGIFGTGGDHNQPQHF. The CDR3 nucleotides read TGTGCCAGTAGTATGGGTATTTTCGGGACAGGGGGCGACCACAATCAGCCCCAGCATTTT.

V gene TRBV14 combines with J gene TRBJ2-1, with a possible D match to TRBD2 (5 bases). Germline loops: CDR1 SGHDN, CDR2 FVKESK. V lost 4 bases and J lost 9, with 25 bases in between. CDR3 length: 17 amino acids. The CDR3 is CASSPWSGRWTSGEQFF. The CDR3 bases are TGTGCCAGCAGCCCTTGGTCTGGGCGGTGGACTTCGGGTGAGCAGTTCTTC.

The chain is built from TRBV28 and TRBJ1-5; unclear D gene. Trimming stripped 6 bases from V and 1 base from J, with 13 bases between. The CDR3 length is 15 residues. CDR1 MDHEN and CDR2 SYDVKM come from the germline V gene. CDR3 DNA: TGTGCCAGCAGCCCAACAGTCCCGAGCAATCAGCCCCAGCATTTT. It encodes CASSPTVPSNQPQHF.

This chain uses TRBV4-2 with TRBJ2-3, with TRBD2 as a possible D gene (6 bases). Trimming removed 0 bases at V and 1 base at J, with 14 bases between. Germline-derived CDR1 and CDR2 are LGHNA and YNFKEQ. This CDR3 is 17 amino acids long. The CDR3 region has the DNA TGTGCCAGCAGCCAAGATCGTGGGGCTAGCGGCACAGATACGCAGTATTTT. Translating it yields CASSQDRGASGTDTQYF.

The chain employs TRBV14 and TRBJ2-5, with a weak D call TRBD1 (5 bases). CDR1 is SGHDN and CDR2 is FVKESK in the germline V gene. V gave up 5 bases and J gave up 2 bases, with 15 bases separating them. This CDR3 has 15 amino acids. The CDR3 loop reads CASSNNQGRQETQYF. The CDR3 DNA reads as TGTGCCAGCAGCAACAACCAGGGTAGGCAAGAGACCCAGTACTTC.

This clone has just one count. The rearrangement links TRBV11-3 to TRBJ2-5; TRBD2 matches at 13 bases. Germline CDR1 reads SGHNT; CDR2 reads YENEEA. The junction had 1 base not matched to a gene; V was cut back by 3 bases and J by 3 bases. The CDR3 runs to 15 residues. The CDR3 here is CASSLGLAGKETQYF. The CDR3 coding sequence is TGTGCCAGCAGCTTGGGACTAGCGGGGAAAGAGACCCAGTACTTC.

CDR3 DNA: TGTGCCAGCAGTTCGAAAATCGGTCGGTTCTTC. This codes for CASSSKIGRFF. This chain links TRBV27 with TRBJ2-1; D gene unclear. The CDR3 consists of 11 residues. Trimming stripped 4 bases from V and 15 bases from J, with 13 bases between. Germline V gene lookup returns CDR1 MNHEY and CDR2 SMNVEV (reference sequence).

This chain uses TRBV28 with TRBJ1-3; TRBD1 might be the D (6 bases). The CDR3 spans 15 residues. V was pared by 6 bases and J by 0 bases, with 12 bases between. CDR1 and CDR2 from the germline V gene are MDHEN and SYDVKM. The CDR3 bases are TGTGCCAGCAGCGCAGGGGCGGCCTCTGGAAACACCATATATTTT. It codes for CASSAGAASGNTIYF.

V is TRBV11-2 and J is TRBJ2-4; 7 positions agree with TRBD1. The CDR3 runs to 14 residues. From germline, CDR1 is SGHAT and CDR2 FQNNGV. With V trimmed by 2 bases and J by 10 bases, 8 bases remained unmatched. The CDR3 sequence is CASSLPRDSPIQYF. In DNA form, the CDR3 reads TGTGCCAGCAGCTTACCAAGGGACAGCCCGATTCAGTACTTC.

The DNA for the CDR3 is TGTGCCATCAGTGGGACTAGCGGGATCGACAATGAGCAGTTCTTC. This codes for CAISGTSGIDNEQFF. The chain is built from TRBV10-3 and TRBJ2-1; TRBD2 agrees at 12 bases. The germline V gene encodes CDR1 ENHRY and CDR2 SYGVKD. The CDR3 runs 15 residues. V was pared by 4 bases and J by 5 bases, with 3 bases of the junction left unmatched.

This clone was detected a few times. The CDR3 bases are TGTGCCAGCAGCTTCGGGGGGGTTTTGGAAAAACTGTTTTTT. Translating it yields CASSFGGVLEKLFF. The J gene is TRBJ1-4, the V gene TRBV7-9, with D tentatively TRBD1 (5 bases). The CDR3 sequence is 14 residues long. Germline lookup yields CDR1 SEHNR and CDR2 FQNEAQ (reference sequence). Trimming removed 3 bases at V and 8 bases at J, with 13 bases between.